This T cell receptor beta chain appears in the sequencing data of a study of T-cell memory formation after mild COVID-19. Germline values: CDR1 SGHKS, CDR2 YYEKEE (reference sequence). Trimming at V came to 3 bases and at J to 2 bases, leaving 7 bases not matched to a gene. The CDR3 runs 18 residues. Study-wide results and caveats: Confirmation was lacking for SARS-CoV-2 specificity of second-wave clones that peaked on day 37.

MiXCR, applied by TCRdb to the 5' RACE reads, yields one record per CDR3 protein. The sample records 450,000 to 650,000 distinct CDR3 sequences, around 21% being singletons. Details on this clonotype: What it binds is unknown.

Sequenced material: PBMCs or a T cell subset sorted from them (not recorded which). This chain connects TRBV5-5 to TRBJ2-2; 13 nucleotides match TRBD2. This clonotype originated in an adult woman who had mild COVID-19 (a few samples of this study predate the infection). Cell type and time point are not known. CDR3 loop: CASSWHPGLAGNTGELFF. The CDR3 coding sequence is TGTGCCAGCAGCTGGCACCCGGGACTAGCGGGAAACACCGGGGAGCTGTTTTTT. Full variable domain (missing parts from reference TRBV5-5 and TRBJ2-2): DAGVTQSPTHLIKTRGQQVTLRCSPISGHKSVSWYQQVLGQGPQFIFQYYEKEERGRGNFPDRFSARQFPNYSSELNVNALLLGDSALYLCASSWHPGLAGNTGELFFGEGSRLTVL.